This paragraph reports one T cell receptor beta chain. The antigen remains unidentified. This CDR3 comprises 13 residues. Per the germline V gene, CDR1 is SGHAT and CDR2 is FQNNGV. The germline V and J ends were trimmed by 0 bases and 7 bases, with 9 bases remaining between them. These data belong to a study of T cell repertoires in cytomegalovirus infection. For the study at large: Through public TCR beta signatures, both CMV infection and matching HLA type were indicated.

TCRdb re-called the reads with MiXCR, one entry per CDR3 protein. The sample lists 90,000 to 110,000 distinct CDR3 sequences; around 29% were seen once. General observations from the study: It was HLA-C-restricted CMV-specific TCR beta clonotypes that dominated the response ex vivo.

The origin of this receptor is a human donor in good health (CMV status not recorded). Some clones in this sample may be carry-over from other donors' samples. V usage is TRBV11-2 and J usage is TRBJ1-1, with D unclear. Sequences were derived from CD8+ T cells from cultured PBMCs, sampled from culture after CMV antigen stimulation. Here the CDR3 reads CASSLDWDSEAFF. In nucleotides, the CDR3 is TGTGCCAGCAGCTTAGACTGGGATAGTGAAGCTTTCTTT.